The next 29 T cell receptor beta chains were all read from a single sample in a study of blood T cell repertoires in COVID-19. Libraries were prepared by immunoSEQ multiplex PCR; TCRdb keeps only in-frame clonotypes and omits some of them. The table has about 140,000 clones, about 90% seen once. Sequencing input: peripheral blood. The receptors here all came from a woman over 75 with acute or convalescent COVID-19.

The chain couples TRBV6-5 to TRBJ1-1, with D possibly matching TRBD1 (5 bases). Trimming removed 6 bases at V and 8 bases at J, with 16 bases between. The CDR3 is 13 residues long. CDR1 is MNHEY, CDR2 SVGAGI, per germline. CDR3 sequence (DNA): TGTGCCAGCAGATATACCGCAGGGTCGGAAGCTTTCTTT. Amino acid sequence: CASRYTAGSEAFF.

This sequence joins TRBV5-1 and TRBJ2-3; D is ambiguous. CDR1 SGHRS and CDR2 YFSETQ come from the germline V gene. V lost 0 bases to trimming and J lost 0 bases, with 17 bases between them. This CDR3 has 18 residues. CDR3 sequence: CASSLGILIGLSTDTQYF. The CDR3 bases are TGCGCCAGCAGCTTGGGTATTCTAATTGGGCTTAGCACAGATACGCAGTATTTT.

The chain's CDR3 is CASSPLGAPNTEAFF. Here the CDR3 DNA reads TGTGCCAGCAGCCCCCTGGGGGCGCCGAACACTGAAGCTTTCTTT. The genes are TRBV7-9 and TRBJ1-1; perhaps TRBD1 as D (6 bases). CDR3 length: 15 amino acids. Looked up from germline, CDR1 is SEHNR and CDR2 is FQNEAQ (reference sequence). With 5 bases removed from V and 1 base from J, the gap between germline ends came to 14 bases.

The CDR3, as DNA: TGTGCCAGTAGTACCCTCGGCGAGCAGTACTTC. This gives the protein CASSTLGEQYF. This chain links TRBV19 with TRBJ2-7, with D hard to call. CDR1 and CDR2 (germline): LNHDA, SQIVND (reference sequence). V was trimmed by 4 bases and J by 6 bases, leaving 7 bases between them. The CDR3 sequence is 11 residues long.

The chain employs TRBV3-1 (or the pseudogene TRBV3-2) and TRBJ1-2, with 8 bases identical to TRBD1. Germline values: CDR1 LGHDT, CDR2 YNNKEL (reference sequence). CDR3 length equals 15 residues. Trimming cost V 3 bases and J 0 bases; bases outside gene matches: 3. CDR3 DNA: TGTGCCAGCAGCCAGGCGGACAGGGCTAACTATGGCTACACCTTC. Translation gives CASSQADRANYGYTF.

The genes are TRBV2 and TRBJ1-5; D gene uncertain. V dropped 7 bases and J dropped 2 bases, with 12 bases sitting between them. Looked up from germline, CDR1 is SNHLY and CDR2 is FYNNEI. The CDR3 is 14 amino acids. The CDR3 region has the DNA TGTGCCAGCACACTCTATCAGGGCAATCAGCCCCAGCATTTT. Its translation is CASTLYQGNQPQHF.

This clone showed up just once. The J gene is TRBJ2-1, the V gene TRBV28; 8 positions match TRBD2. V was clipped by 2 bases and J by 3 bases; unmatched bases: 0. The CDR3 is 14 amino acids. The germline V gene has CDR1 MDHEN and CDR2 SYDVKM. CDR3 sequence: CASSLGTSYNEQFF. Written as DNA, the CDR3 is TGTGCCAGCAGTTTAGGGACTAGCTACAATGAGCAGTTCTTC.

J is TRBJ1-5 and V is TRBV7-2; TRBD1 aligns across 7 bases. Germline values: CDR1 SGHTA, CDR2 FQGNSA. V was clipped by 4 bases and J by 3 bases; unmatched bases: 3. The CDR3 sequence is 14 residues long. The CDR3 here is CASSWTGINQPQHF. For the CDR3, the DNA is TGTGCCAGCAGCTGGACAGGCATCAATCAGCCCCAGCATTTT.

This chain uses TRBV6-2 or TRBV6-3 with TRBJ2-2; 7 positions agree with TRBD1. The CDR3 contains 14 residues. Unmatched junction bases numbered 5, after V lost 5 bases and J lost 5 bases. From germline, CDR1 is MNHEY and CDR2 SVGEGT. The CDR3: CASSNRGNTGELFF. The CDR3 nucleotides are TGTGCCAGCAGTAACAGGGGAAATACCGGGGAGCTGTTTTTT.

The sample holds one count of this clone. The CDR3 protein is CASSALQGAPNYGYTF. The CDR3 DNA sequence: TGTGCCAGCTCAGCACTACAGGGGGCGCCTAACTATGGCTACACCTTC. The rearrangement joins TRBV18 to TRBJ1-2; 9 nucleotides agree with TRBD1. V dropped 5 bases and J dropped 0; count of bases not matched to a gene: 7. The germline CDR1 and CDR2 sequences are KGHSH and LQKENI. This CDR3 has 16 residues.

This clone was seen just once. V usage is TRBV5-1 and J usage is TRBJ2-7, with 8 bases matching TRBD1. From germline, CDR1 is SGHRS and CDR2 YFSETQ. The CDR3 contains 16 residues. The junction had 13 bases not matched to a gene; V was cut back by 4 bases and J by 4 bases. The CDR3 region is CASSPMTGATTYEQYF. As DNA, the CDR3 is TGCGCCAGCAGCCCCATGACAGGGGCGACAACTTACGAGCAGTACTTC.

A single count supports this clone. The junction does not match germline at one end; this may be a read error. The DNA for the CDR3 is TGTGCCAGCAGCCAAGATGGAGCGGGGGGGCATCACTTC. It is translated as CASSQDGAGGHHF. The rearrangement uses TRBV3-1 (or the pseudogene TRBV3-2) and TRBJ2-7; 10 bases are a match to TRBD2. The CDR3 consists of 13 residues. Germline loops: CDR1 LGHDT, CDR2 YNNKEL (reference sequence).

The CDR3 loop reads CASSSMAVTEAFF. Here the CDR3 DNA reads TGTGCCAGCAGTTCCATGGCAGTCACTGAAGCTTTCTTT. The V and J genes are TRBV7-2 and TRBJ1-1; D unresolved. Germline values: CDR1 SGHTA, CDR2 FQGNSA. This CDR3 spans 13 amino acids. The V gene lost 6 bases and the J gene lost 4 bases, with 12 bases spanning the gap.

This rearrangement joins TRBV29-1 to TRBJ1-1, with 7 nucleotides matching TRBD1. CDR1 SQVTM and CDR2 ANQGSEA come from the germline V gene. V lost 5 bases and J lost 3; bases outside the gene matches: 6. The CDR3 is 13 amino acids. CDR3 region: CSVPGQTDTEAFF. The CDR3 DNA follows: TGCAGCGTTCCGGGACAGACGGACACTGAAGCTTTCTTT.

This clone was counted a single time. The CDR3 DNA follows: TGTGCCAGCAGCTCGAGCGCAGCCGCCTACGAGCAGTACTTC. Translating it yields CASSSSAAAYEQYF. The chain combines TRBV7-6 with TRBJ2-7, with D unclear. The V gene's germline CDR1 is SGHVS and CDR2 FNYEAQ. The V end lost 4 bases, the J end lost 2 bases, and 12 bases lay between the germline ends. This CDR3 has 14 residues.

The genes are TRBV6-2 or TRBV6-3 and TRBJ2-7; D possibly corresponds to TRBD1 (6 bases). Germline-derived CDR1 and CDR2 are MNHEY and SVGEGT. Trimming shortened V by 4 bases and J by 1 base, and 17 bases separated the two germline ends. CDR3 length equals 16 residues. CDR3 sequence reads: CASSLGTGKASYEQYF. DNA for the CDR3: TGTGCCAGCAGTTTGGGAACAGGGAAGGCGTCCTACGAGCAGTACTTC.

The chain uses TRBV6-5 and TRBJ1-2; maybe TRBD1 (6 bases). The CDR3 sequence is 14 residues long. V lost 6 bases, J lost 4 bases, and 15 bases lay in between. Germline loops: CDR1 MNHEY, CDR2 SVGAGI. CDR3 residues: CASSAYREGYGYTF. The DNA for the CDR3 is TGTGCCAGCAGCGCTTACAGGGAGGGCTATGGCTACACCTTC.

The CDR3 here is CASSLGLAGEQYF. Here the CDR3 DNA reads TGCGCCAGCAGCTTGGGACTAGCTGGCGAGCAGTACTTC. The V call is TRBV5-1, the J call TRBJ2-7, with 7 bases fitting TRBD2. V was clipped by 0 bases and J by 6 bases; unmatched bases: 3. The CDR3 totals 13 residues. The germline gives CDR1 SGHRS, CDR2 YFSETQ.

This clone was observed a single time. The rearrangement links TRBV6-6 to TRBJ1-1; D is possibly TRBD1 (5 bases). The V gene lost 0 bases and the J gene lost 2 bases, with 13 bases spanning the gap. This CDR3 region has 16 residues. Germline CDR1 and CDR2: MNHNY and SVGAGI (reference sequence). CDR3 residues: CASSYSPSRGNTEAFF. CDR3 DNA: TGTGCCAGCAGTTACTCACCCTCTAGGGGTAACACTGAAGCTTTCTTT.

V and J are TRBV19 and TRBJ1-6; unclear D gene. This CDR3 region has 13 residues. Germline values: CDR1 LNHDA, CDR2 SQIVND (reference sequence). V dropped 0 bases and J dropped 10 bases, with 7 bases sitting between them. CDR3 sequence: CASSIDSGSPLHF. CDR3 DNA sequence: TGTGCCAGTAGTATAGATTCAGGATCACCCCTCCACTTT.

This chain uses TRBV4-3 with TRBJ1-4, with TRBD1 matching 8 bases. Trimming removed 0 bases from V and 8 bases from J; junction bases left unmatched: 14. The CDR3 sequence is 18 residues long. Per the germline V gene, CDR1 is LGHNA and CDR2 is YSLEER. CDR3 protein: CASSQDQQGVLSGEKLFF. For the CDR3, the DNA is TGCGCCAGCAGCCAAGATCAACAGGGGGTTCTATCAGGCGAAAAACTGTTTTTT.

CDR3 protein: CASSRTWSTEAFF. The CDR3 DNA sequence: TGTGCCAGCAGCCGAACCTGGAGCACTGAAGCTTTCTTT. The chain uses TRBV6-5 and TRBJ1-1; D gene uncertain. This CDR3 is 13 amino acids long. Germline CDR1 is MNHEY and CDR2 is SVGAGI. Trimming cost V 6 bases and J 4 bases, with 12 bases left between them.

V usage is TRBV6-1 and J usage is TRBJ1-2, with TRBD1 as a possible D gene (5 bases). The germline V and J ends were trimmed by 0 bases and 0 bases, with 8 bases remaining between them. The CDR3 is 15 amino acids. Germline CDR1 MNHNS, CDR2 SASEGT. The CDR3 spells CASSEATGPNYGYTF. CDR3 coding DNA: TGTGCCAGCAGTGAAGCAACAGGCCCTAACTATGGCTACACCTTC.

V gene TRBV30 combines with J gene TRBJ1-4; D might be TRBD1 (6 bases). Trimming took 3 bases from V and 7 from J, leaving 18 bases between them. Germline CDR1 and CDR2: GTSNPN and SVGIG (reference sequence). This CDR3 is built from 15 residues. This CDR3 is CAWSRPEGDIEKLFF. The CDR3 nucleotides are TGTGCCTGGAGCCGACCAGAGGGGGATATTGAAAAACTGTTTTTT.

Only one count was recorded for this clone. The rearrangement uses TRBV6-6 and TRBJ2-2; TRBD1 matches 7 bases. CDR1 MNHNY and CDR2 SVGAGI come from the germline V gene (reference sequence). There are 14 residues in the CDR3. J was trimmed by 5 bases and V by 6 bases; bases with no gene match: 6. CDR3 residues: CASREGAETGELFF. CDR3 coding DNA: TGTGCCAGCAGAGAGGGGGCTGAGACCGGGGAGCTGTTTTTT.

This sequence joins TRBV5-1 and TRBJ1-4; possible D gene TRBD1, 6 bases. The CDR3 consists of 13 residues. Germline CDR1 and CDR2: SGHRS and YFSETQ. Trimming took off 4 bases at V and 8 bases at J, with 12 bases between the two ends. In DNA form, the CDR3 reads TGCGCCAGCAGCGCCCAGGGGCAGGAAAAACTGTTTTTT. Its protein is CASSAQGQEKLFF.

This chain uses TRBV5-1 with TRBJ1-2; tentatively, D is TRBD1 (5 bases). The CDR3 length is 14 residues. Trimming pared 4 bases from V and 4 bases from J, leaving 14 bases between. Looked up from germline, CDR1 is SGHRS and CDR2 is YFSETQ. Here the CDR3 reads CASSQAGPGYGYTF. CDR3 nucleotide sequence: TGCGCCAGCAGCCAGGCGGGGCCCGGCTATGGCTACACCTTC.

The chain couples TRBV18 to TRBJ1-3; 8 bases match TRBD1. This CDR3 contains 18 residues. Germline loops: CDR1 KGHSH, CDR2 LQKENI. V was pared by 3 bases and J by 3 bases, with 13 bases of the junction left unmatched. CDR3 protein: CASSPVKWQGARGNTIYF. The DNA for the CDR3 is TGTGCCAGCTCACCGGTTAAGTGGCAGGGGGCGCGTGGAAACACCATATATTTT.

CDR3 amino acids: CASRQYTEAFF. The CDR3 DNA sequence: TGTGCCAGCAGACAGTACACTGAAGCTTTCTTT. The J gene is TRBJ1-1, the V gene TRBV2; D gene uncertain. CDR1 is SNHLY and CDR2 is FYNNEI in the germline V gene. The CDR3 spans 11 residues. Trimming pared 6 bases from V and 3 bases from J, leaving 5 bases between.